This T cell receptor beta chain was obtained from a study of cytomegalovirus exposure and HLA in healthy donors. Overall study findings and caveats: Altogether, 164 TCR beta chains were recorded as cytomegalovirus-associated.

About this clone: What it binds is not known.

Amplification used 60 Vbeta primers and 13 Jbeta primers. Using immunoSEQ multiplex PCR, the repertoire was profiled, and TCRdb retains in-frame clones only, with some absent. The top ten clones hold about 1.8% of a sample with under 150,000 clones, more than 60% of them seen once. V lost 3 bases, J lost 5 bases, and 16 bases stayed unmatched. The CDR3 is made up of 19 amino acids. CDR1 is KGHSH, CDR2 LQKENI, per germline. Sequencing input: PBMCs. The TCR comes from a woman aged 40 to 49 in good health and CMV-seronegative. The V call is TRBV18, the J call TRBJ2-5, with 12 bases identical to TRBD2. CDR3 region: CASSPRIVRTSGRSETQYF. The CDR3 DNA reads TGTGCCAGCTCACCCCGCATAGTCCGAACTAGCGGGAGGTCGGAGACCCAGTACTTC.